This TCR beta chain was identified during a study of T cell changes during pregnancy in multiple sclerosis (dated by TCRdb to between 2018 and 2021). Study-wide context: The study examined how the T cell repertoire changed over the course of pregnancy in women with multiple sclerosis.

In the case of this clone: There is no known antigen for this receptor. No base quality information exists; no much larger clone differs at one position.

The library was made by the immunoSEQ multiplex PCR assay. In its TCRdb copy, this immuneACCESS table keeps in-frame sequences only and misses some clones. Where compared with another copy, unresolved V genes explain less than half of these, and the others have no known cause. The sample table holds around 68,000 clones, of which 90% to 95% were seen once. Of the sample, about 0.45% falls within the top ten clones. In the germline V gene (reference sequence), CDR1 corresponds to SGHNT and CDR2 to YYREEE. The CDR3 numbers 16 residues from cysteine through phenylalanine. The retained sequence is limited to the CDR3, 48 bases, with the frame set at the first base. V is pruned by 5 bases and J by 4 bases, leaving 8 bases of the junction without a gene match.

The origin of this receptor is a female donor with multiple sclerosis, enrolled in a pregnancy study. The starting material was CD4+ T cells from peripheral blood mononuclear cells, obtained before pregnancy. The chain employs TRBV5-4 and TRBJ2-2, with 10 bases in between that match TRBD1. The nucleotide sequence reads as follows: TGTGCCAGCAGGCGGACAGGGGGAATGAGCACCGGGGAGCTGTTTTTT. The resulting protein is CASRRTGGMSTGELFF.